These T cell receptor beta chains were read from a single sample in a study of radiation and T cells in renal cell carcinoma. Produced via immunoSEQ multiplex PCR; TCRdb's table is partial and in-frame only. The sample carries approximately 90,000 clones, around 81% recorded once. Sequencing used blood, obtained from a patient whose treatment included radiotherapy and nephrectomy. The source is a man aged 45-65 years with renal cell carcinoma. The CDR3 runs from the conserved cysteine through the conserved F or W. A D gene is named only where the DNA matches it firmly. Expanded clones are given a class, and other clones once, few, many or no size at all.

D gene: TRBD2
J gene: TRBJ2-3
V gene: TRBV5-1
clone size: -
CDR3 protein: CASSTGVAGGPDTQYF
CDR3 DNA: TGCGCCAGCAGCACTGGAGTAGCGGGGGGGCCAGATACGCAGTATTTT

D gene: TRBD1
J gene: TRBJ2-7
V gene: TRBV7-9
clone size: -
CDR3 protein: CASSYRDRYEQYF
CDR3 DNA: TGTGCCAGCAGCTATCGGGACAGATACGAGCAGTACTTC

D gene: -
J gene: TRBJ1-1
V gene: TRBV5-1
clone size: -
CDR3 protein: CASSLSTAAQAFF
CDR3 DNA: TGCGCCAGCAGCTTGTCGACAGCCGCTCAAGCTTTCTTT

D gene: -
J gene: TRBJ1-2
V gene: TRBV25-1
clone size: -
CDR3 protein: CASSVAGFNYGYTF
CDR3 DNA: TGTGCCAGCAGTGTTGCAGGGTTTAACTATGGCTACACCTTC

D gene: TRBD1
J gene: TRBJ1-4
V gene: TRBV7-2
clone size: -
CDR3 protein: CASSPGQGREKLFF
CDR3 DNA: TGTGCCAGCAGTCCGGGACAGGGCCGGGAAAAACTGTTTTTT

D gene: -
J gene: TRBJ2-1
V gene: TRBV7-9
clone size: -
CDR3 protein: CASRTRQDKAYNEQFF
CDR3 DNA: TGTGCCAGCAGAACAAGACAGGATAAAGCCTACAATGAGCAGTTCTTC

D gene: -
J gene: TRBJ2-7
V gene: TRBV18
clone size: -
CDR3 protein: CASSPRQFYEQYF
CDR3 DNA: TGTGCCAGCTCACCGCGGCAGTTCTACGAGCAGTACTTC

D gene: -
J gene: TRBJ1-1
V gene: TRBV10-3
clone size: few
CDR3 protein: CAISGGMNTEAFF
CDR3 DNA: TGTGCCATCAGTGGCGGAATGAACACTGAAGCTTTCTTT

D gene: -
J gene: TRBJ2-3
V gene: TRBV7-2
clone size: -
CDR3 protein: CASSSTGPDTQYF
CDR3 DNA: TGTGCCAGCAGCTCGACCGGGCCTGATACGCAGTATTTT

D gene: -
J gene: TRBJ2-3
V gene: TRBV9
clone size: -
CDR3 protein: CASSVGQGDFGTDTQYF
CDR3 DNA: TGTGCCAGCAGCGTAGGGCAGGGAGACTTCGGCACAGATACGCAGTATTTT

D gene: -
J gene: TRBJ2-2
V gene: TRBV10-2
clone size: -
CDR3 protein: CASRVGTGNTGELFF
CDR3 DNA: TGCGCCAGCAGAGTCGGTACAGGGAACACCGGGGAGCTGTTTTTT

D gene: -
J gene: TRBJ2-7
V gene: TRBV29-1
clone size: -
CDR3 protein: CSSPRDSYEQYF
CDR3 DNA: TGCAGCTCCCCCAGGGATTCCTACGAGCAGTACTTC

D gene: -
J gene: TRBJ2-5
V gene: TRBV7-8
clone size: -
CDR3 protein: CASQPVNQETQYF
CDR3 DNA: TGTGCCAGCCAACCCGTAAACCAAGAGACCCAGTACTTC

D gene: -
J gene: TRBJ2-6
V gene: TRBV6-1
clone size: -
CDR3 protein: CASSDLHRSGANVLTF
CDR3 DNA: TGTGCCAGCAGTGATCTACATCGGTCTGGGGCCAACGTCCTGACTTTC

D gene: -
J gene: TRBJ1-2
V gene: TRBV6-1
clone size: few
CDR3 protein: CASSEFGRNYGYTF
CDR3 DNA: TGTGCCAGCAGTGAATTTGGCCGCAACTATGGCTACACCTTC

D gene: TRBD1
J gene: TRBJ1-1
V gene: TRBV25-1
clone size: once
CDR3 protein: CASSEDLLGTGRAFF
CDR3 DNA: TGTGCCAGCAGTGAGGATTTGTTGGGGACAGGGCGCGCTTTCTTT

D gene: TRBD2
J gene: TRBJ2-5
V gene: TRBV4-1
clone size: -
CDR3 protein: CASSQEGSGGTQYF
CDR3 DNA: TGCGCCAGCAGCCAAGAGGGGAGCGGGGGGACCCAGTACTTC

D gene: -
J gene: TRBJ2-1
V gene: TRBV7-9
clone size: once
CDR3 protein: CASSSSRVRQNEQFF
CDR3 DNA: TGTGCCAGCAGCTCCAGTAGGGTCCGACAAAATGAGCAGTTCTTC

D gene: -
J gene: TRBJ2-2
V gene: TRBV7-6
clone size: few
CDR3 protein: CASSFQGGANTGELFF
CDR3 DNA: TGTGCCAGCAGCTTTCAGGGGGGAGCGAACACCGGGGAGCTGTTTTTT

D gene: TRBD1
J gene: TRBJ2-5
V gene: TRBV7-2
clone size: -
CDR3 protein: CASSPKQGTYQETQYF
CDR3 DNA: TGTGCCAGCAGCCCTAAACAGGGGACGTACCAAGAGACCCAGTACTTC

D gene: -
J gene: TRBJ1-1
V gene: TRBV10-3
clone size: -
CDR3 protein: CAISDSSRTRTEAFF
CDR3 DNA: TGTGCCATCAGTGATTCAAGCCGGACAAGGACTGAAGCTTTCTTT

D gene: -
J gene: TRBJ2-1
V gene: TRBV7-3
clone size: -
CDR3 protein: CASSLGPVAEQFF
CDR3 DNA: TGTGCCAGCAGCTTGGGCCCGGTCGCTGAGCAGTTCTTC

D gene: -
J gene: TRBJ2-1
V gene: TRBV11-3
clone size: -
CDR3 protein: CASSSGLAYNEQFF
CDR3 DNA: TGTGCCAGCAGCTCGGGACTTGCCTACAATGAGCAGTTCTTC

D gene: TRBD1
J gene: TRBJ2-7
V gene: TRBV7-2
clone size: -
CDR3 protein: CASSRDRGEAYEQYF
CDR3 DNA: TGTGCCAGCAGCCGGGACAGGGGCGAGGCCTACGAGCAGTACTTC

D gene: -
J gene: TRBJ2-1
V gene: TRBV10-3
clone size: -
CDR3 protein: CAISGFGRQDNEQFF
CDR3 DNA: TGTGCCATCAGTGGCTTCGGCAGACAAGACAATGAGCAGTTCTTC

D gene: -
J gene: TRBJ2-3
V gene: TRBV4-3
clone size: -
CDR3 protein: CASSQELAVSQYF
CDR3 DNA: TGCGCCAGCAGCCAAGAGCTTGCCGTCTCGCAGTATTTT

D gene: TRBD1
J gene: TRBJ2-1
V gene: TRBV9
clone size: -
CDR3 protein: CASSVGPGQGADEQFF
CDR3 DNA: TGTGCCAGCAGCGTGGGCCCGGGACAGGGGGCGGATGAGCAGTTCTTC

D gene: -
J gene: TRBJ1-5
V gene: TRBV11-1
clone size: -
CDR3 protein: CASSSQGINQPQHF
CDR3 DNA: TGTGCCAGCAGCTCCCAGGGGATCAATCAGCCCCAGCATTTT

D gene: TRBD2
J gene: TRBJ2-3
V gene: TRBV6-5
clone size: hyperexpanded
CDR3 protein: CASSFAGGSTDTQYF
CDR3 DNA: TGTGCCAGCAGTTTTGCGGGGGGGAGCACAGATACGCAGTATTTT

D gene: -
J gene: TRBJ2-5
V gene: TRBV5-3
clone size: -
CDR3 protein: CARSNAGHKGATQYF
CDR3 DNA: TGTGCCAGAAGCAATGCCGGTCATAAAGGCGCGACCCAGTACTTC

D gene: -
J gene: TRBJ2-2
V gene: TRBV11-2
clone size: -
CDR3 protein: CASSRQTATNTGELFF
CDR3 DNA: TGTGCCAGCAGCCGACAGACGGCGACGAACACCGGGGAGCTGTTTTTT

D gene: TRBD1
J gene: TRBJ1-1
V gene: TRBV5-5
clone size: -
CDR3 protein: CASSLDSGQGYFPEAFF
CDR3 DNA: TGTGCCAGCAGCTTGGATTCTGGACAGGGATACTTCCCTGAAGCTTTCTTT

D gene: -
J gene: TRBJ1-2
V gene: TRBV6-6
clone size: -
CDR3 protein: CASGPDGSF
CDR3 DNA: TGTGCCAGCGGCCCGGACGGAAGCTTC

D gene: TRBD2
J gene: TRBJ2-5
V gene: TRBV2
clone size: -
CDR3 protein: CASSARLAGSETQYF
CDR3 DNA: TGTGCCAGCAGTGCCCGACTAGCGGGGTCCGAGACCCAGTACTTC

D gene: -
J gene: TRBJ2-5
V gene: TRBV27
clone size: -
CDR3 protein: CASSLFSGPQETQYF
CDR3 DNA: TGTGCCAGCAGTTTATTTTCAGGCCCCCAAGAGACCCAGTACTTC